These 15 T cell receptor beta chains share one sample of origin, sequenced in a study of shared clonotypes between healthy human individuals. The table came from immunoSEQ multiplex PCR; TCRdb's copy has only in-frame clones and leaves some out. The sample records 2,500,000 or so clones, roughly 93% being singletons. Specimen: naive CD4+ T cells from PBMCs. The subset here: CD45RA+ positively selected. These receptors were obtained from a man aged 18 to 30 in good health. Some clones in this sample may be carry-over from other donors' samples.

As for this clone: Other DNA sequences within the sample encode an identical CDR3. The gene calls are TRBV28 and TRBJ1-2; the D is unclear. The CDR3 is 12 residues long. Trimming cost V 3 bases and J 4 bases, with 6 bases left between them. Germline V gives CDR1 MDHEN, CDR2 SYDVKM. The CDR3 nucleotides are TGTGCCAGCAGTTTGGTACTCTATGGCTACACCTTC. Amino acids: CASSLVLYGYTF.

This sequence joins TRBV28 and TRBJ2-5; 15 nucleotides line up with TRBD2. The CDR3 consists of 17 residues. Germline V lookup: CDR1 MDHEN, CDR2 SYDVKM. V was pared by 1 base and J by 5 bases, with 5 bases of the junction left unmatched. DNA for the CDR3: TGTGCCAGCAGTTTATTTCGGACTAGCGGGAGGGGGGAGACCCAGTACTTC. Translating it yields CASSLFRTSGRGETQYF.

The gene calls are TRBV5-4 and TRBJ2-3; 9 bases match TRBD1. V shed 0 bases, J shed 5 bases, and the junction held 1 base outside the gene matches. Germline-derived CDR1 and CDR2 are SGHNT and YYREEE (reference sequence). CDR3 length: 14 residues. CDR3 coding DNA: TGTGCCAGCAGCTTGGAGGGACAGGGAGATACGCAGTATTTT. Translating it yields CASSLEGQGDTQYF.

There are a few counts of this clone. A read error may account for a junction end that differs from germline. The CDR3 DNA is TGTGCCAGCAGCGCCCTAGCGGGGACGTCCTTC. It yields the protein CASSALAGTSF. The V and J genes are TRBV5-6 and TRBJ2-7; 9 bases agree with TRBD2. The CDR3 spans 11 residues. CDR1 is SGHDT, CDR2 YYEEEE, per germline.

The chain couples TRBV4-2 to TRBJ2-5; 8 bases agree with TRBD2. The germline gives CDR1 LGHNA, CDR2 YNFKEQ. The CDR3 is 16 amino acids. V trimming: 1 base; J trimming: 5 bases; junction bases outside the gene matches: 9. CDR3 coding DNA: TGTGCCAGCAGCCAAGTTGTCGCGGGGGGCGCGGAGACCCAGTACTTC. Translating it yields CASSQVVAGGAETQYF.

This chain uses TRBV7-9 with TRBJ1-1; 7 bases match TRBD1. The V and J ends lost 4 bases and 0 bases, in that order; junction bases with no gene match: 5. Germline CDR1 is SEHNR and CDR2 is FQNEAQ (reference sequence). The CDR3 runs 15 residues. DNA of the CDR3: TGTGCCAGCAGCTCCCAGGGGGGGATGAACACTGAAGCTTTCTTT. Residues: CASSSQGGMNTEAFF.

A note on this clone: Other nucleotide sequences in the sample specify the same CDR3. J is TRBJ2-3 and V is TRBV18; no firm D call. The V end was cut by 0 bases, the J end by 0 bases, with 4 bases between. The V gene's germline CDR1 is KGHSH and CDR2 LQKENI. The CDR3 has 14 amino acids. The DNA of the CDR3 is TGTGCCAGCTCACCACCTACTAGCACAGATACGCAGTATTTT. Translated: CASSPPTSTDTQYF.

The J gene is TRBJ2-3, the V gene TRBV5-6; 10 bases fit TRBD2. The CDR3 runs to 16 residues. The J segment lost 1 base and the V segment lost 4 bases, leaving 6 bases of the junction unmatched. The germline V gene encodes CDR1 SGHDT and CDR2 YYEEEE. The CDR3 DNA reads TGTGCCAGCAGCGGGCGGACTAGCGGAGGCACAGATACGCAGTATTTT. Residues: CASSGRTSGGTDTQYF.

The CDR3 DNA reads TGTGCCAGCACCCTCGACCGGGGGTCGACAGATACGCAGTATTTT. This translates into CASTLDRGSTDTQYF. The rearrangement links TRBV9 to TRBJ2-3; weak D call: TRBD2 (6 bases). V lost 6 bases to trimming and J lost 3 bases, with 17 bases between them. This CDR3 is built from 15 residues. Per the germline V gene, CDR1 is SGDLS and CDR2 is YYNGEE.

The chain couples TRBV4-1 to TRBJ2-1; D not certain. The germline gives CDR1 MGHRA, CDR2 YSYEKL. The CDR3 runs to 14 residues. V dropped 4 bases and J dropped 4 bases, with 11 bases sitting between them. The CDR3 spells CASSRDLIYNEQFF. Written as DNA, the CDR3 is TGCGCCAGCAGCCGAGATTTGATTTACAATGAGCAGTTCTTC.

V usage is TRBV6-5 and J usage is TRBJ2-7; 9 bases line up with TRBD2. Unmatched junction bases numbered 6, after V lost 0 bases and J lost 3 bases. The CDR3 loop spans 16 amino acids. Per the germline V gene, CDR1 is MNHEY and CDR2 is SVGAGI. The CDR3 region is CASSYSPLAGVYEQYF. The DNA of the CDR3 is TGTGCCAGCAGTTACTCGCCACTAGCGGGTGTCTACGAGCAGTACTTC.

The chain is built from TRBV7-9 and TRBJ2-5; D uncertain. The V and J ends lost 1 base and 1 base respectively, with 10 bases between them. The V gene's germline CDR1 is SEHNR and CDR2 FQNEAQ (reference sequence). The CDR3 length is 15 residues. Here the CDR3 DNA reads TGTGCCAGCAGCTTAGTATACGGTACCCAAGAGACCCAGTACTTC. Translating gives CASSLVYGTQETQYF. The whole variable domain, filled in from reference TRBV7-9 and TRBJ2-5, reads DTGVSQNPRHKITKRGQNVTFRCDPISEHNRLYWYRQTLGQGPEFLTYFQNEAQLEKSRLLSDRFSAERPKGSFSTLEIQRTEQGDSAMYLCASSLVYGTQETQYFGPGTRLLVL.

The rearrangement uses TRBV7-2 and TRBJ1-5; D unclear. CDR3 size: 13 residues. V was clipped by 5 bases and J by 5 bases, with 10 bases between them. Germline loops: CDR1 SGHTA, CDR2 FQGNSA. The CDR3 protein is CASSGSVDQPQHF. As DNA, the CDR3 is TGTGCCAGCAGCGGATCGGTCGATCAGCCCCAGCATTTT.

The genes are TRBV4-2 and TRBJ2-1, with 9 bases that match TRBD2. This CDR3 contains 16 residues. Germline assignment: CDR1 LGHNA and CDR2 YNFKEQ. V gave up 2 bases and J gave up 9 bases; unmatched junction bases: 11. The CDR3 sequence: CASSQRPGLAVVEQFF. The CDR3 bases are TGTGCCAGCAGCCAACGACCGGGACTAGCCGTCGTTGAGCAGTTCTTC.

The chain recombines TRBV9 with TRBJ1-2; D ambiguous. Trimming took 0 bases from V and 4 from J, leaving 10 bases between them. The CDR3 spans 14 residues. Germline V gene lookup returns CDR1 SGDLS and CDR2 YYNGEE. The CDR3 DNA sequence: TGTGCCAGCAGCGTAGGGGGTACCGGCTATGGCTACACCTTC. It yields the protein CASSVGGTGYGYTF. Filled out from reference TRBV9 and TRBJ1-2, the complete variable domain reads DSGVTQTPKHLITATGQRVTLRCSPRSGDLSVYWYQQSLDQGLQFLIQYYNGEERAKGNILERFSAQQFPDLHSELNLSSLELGDSALYFCASSVGGTGYGYTFGSGTRLTVV.